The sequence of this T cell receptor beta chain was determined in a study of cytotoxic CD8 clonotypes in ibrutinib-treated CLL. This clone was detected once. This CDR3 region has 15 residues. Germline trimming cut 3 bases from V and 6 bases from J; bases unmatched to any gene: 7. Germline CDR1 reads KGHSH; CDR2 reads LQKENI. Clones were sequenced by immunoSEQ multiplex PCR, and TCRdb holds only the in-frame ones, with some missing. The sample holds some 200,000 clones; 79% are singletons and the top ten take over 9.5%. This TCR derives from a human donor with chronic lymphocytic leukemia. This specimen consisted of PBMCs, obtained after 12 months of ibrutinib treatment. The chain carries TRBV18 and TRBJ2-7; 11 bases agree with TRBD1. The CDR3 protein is CASSPSGTGGREQYF. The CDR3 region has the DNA TGTGCCAGCTCACCCTCCGGGACAGGGGGGCGCGAGCAGTACTTC.